These 21 T cell receptor beta chains were sequenced from one sample in a study of CD8 T cells in ankylosing spondylitis. TCRdb re-analysed the 5' RACE reads in MiXCR, keeping a single row per CDR3 protein. The top ten hold 25% to 40% of the sample, which has 250,000 or so distinct CDR3 sequences, about 20% seen once. Source material: blood, either unsorted or a sorted T cell fraction (not recorded which). All receptors come from a male donor with ankylosing spondylitis or in good health (not recorded which).

This clonotype was seen only a few times. This chain connects TRBV7-9 to TRBJ2-7; D not resolved. CDR1 and CDR2 from the germline V gene are SEHNR and FQNEAQ (reference sequence). Trimming stripped 5 bases from V and 7 bases from J, with 21 bases between. The CDR3 extends over 15 amino acids. The CDR3 reads CASSPQSGYGWEQYF. The CDR3 bases are TGTGCCAGCAGCCCGCAAAGTGGGTACGGGTGGGAGCAGTACTTC.

CDR3 in amino acids: CASAPGLAFYEQYF. CDR3 sequence (DNA): TGTGCCAGCGCGCCGGGACTAGCCTTCTACGAGCAGTACTTC. The rearrangement joins TRBV27 to TRBJ2-7; 9 bases are shared with TRBD2. The germline gives CDR1 MNHEY, CDR2 SMNVEV (reference sequence). This CDR3 comprises 14 residues. V was pared by 8 bases and J by 3 bases, with 8 bases of the junction left unmatched.

This clonotype was found many times. The chain combines TRBV7-8 with TRBJ2-7, with a weak D call TRBD1 (6 bases). V was cut by 4 bases and J by 1 base, with 8 bases left in between. Germline V gene lookup returns CDR1 SGHVS and CDR2 FQNEAQ. This CDR3 region has 13 residues. The chain's CDR3 is CASSYRESYEQYF. Written as DNA, the CDR3 is TGTGCCAGCAGCTACAGGGAATCCTACGAGCAGTACTTC.

The rearrangement links TRBV5-5 to TRBJ1-2; D is unresolved. The V and J ends lost 1 base and 4 bases respectively, with 8 bases between them. The CDR3 has 13 amino acids. CDR1 is SGHKS, CDR2 YYEKEE, per germline (reference sequence). CDR3 residues: CASSLHTVYGYTF. The CDR3 nucleotides read TGTGCCAGCAGCTTGCACACAGTCTATGGCTACACCTTC.

This clonotype showed up many times. The rearrangement links TRBV10-3 to TRBJ2-5; D may be TRBD2 (6 bases). The V gene's germline CDR1 is ENHRY and CDR2 SYGVKD. The CDR3 spans 15 residues. V was cut by 5 bases and J by 0 bases, with 13 bases left in between. The CDR3 sequence: CAISPGTLYQETQYF. The CDR3 DNA reads TGTGCCATCAGTCCCGGGACTCTGTACCAAGAGACCCAGTACTTC.

The rearrangement links TRBV3-1 to TRBJ2-5; D is perhaps TRBD2 (5 bases). CDR1 is LGHDT, CDR2 YNNKEL, per germline (reference sequence). This CDR3 comprises 15 residues. V lost 1 base and J 2 bases, leaving 11 bases between the germline ends. CDR3 region: CASSQALGAQETQYF. DNA for the CDR3: TGTGCCAGCAGCCAAGCCTTGGGAGCGCAAGAGACCCAGTACTTC.

In its sample, this clonotype was seen many times. V is TRBV29-1 and J is TRBJ2-7, with no clear D. The germline V gene has CDR1 SQVTM and CDR2 ANQGSEA. The CDR3 loop spans 16 amino acids. Trimming took off 0 bases at V and 5 bases at J, with 20 bases between the two ends. In DNA form, the CDR3 reads TGCAGCGTTGAAGATCTCCCTGTCCCCCGGCACCACGAGCAGTACTTC. Translation: CSVEDLPVPRHHEQYF.

DNA for the CDR3: TGCGCCAGCAGCCAAGATGGGGGAGTAGAGCCCTACAATGAGCAGTTCTTC. Protein: CASSQDGGVEPYNEQFF. The rearrangement uses TRBV4-1 and TRBJ2-1; D is tentatively TRBD1 or TRBD2 (5 bases each). Per germline, CDR1 MGHRA and CDR2 YSYEKL. This CDR3 has 17 amino acids. The V end was cut by 0 bases, the J end by 2 bases, with 14 bases between.

The table lists this clonotype with a few counts. This rearrangement joins TRBV6-5 to TRBJ1-1; the D is unclear. V gave up 2 bases and J gave up 6 bases, with 13 bases separating them. The CDR3 runs 14 residues. CDR1 and CDR2 from the germline V gene are MNHEY and SVGAGI. The DNA for the CDR3 is TGTGCCAGCAGTTACGACGGAGAGGGCGCTGAAGCTTTCTTT. It specifies CASSYDGEGAEAFF.

This clonotype was seen at least ten times. The rearrangement links TRBV29-1 to TRBJ2-2; D gene unclear. CDR1 is SQVTM and CDR2 is ANQGSEA in the germline V gene. The CDR3 totals 14 residues. Trimming removed 5 bases from V and 0 bases from J, with 10 bases in between. As DNA, the CDR3 is TGCAGCGTTTTCGGGCAGACGAACACCGGGGAGCTGTTTTTT. It specifies CSVFGQTNTGELFF.

This clonotype came up a few times. This sequence joins TRBV7-9 and TRBJ2-1; TRBD2 aligns across 10 bases. This CDR3 has 16 amino acids. CDR1 is SEHNR and CDR2 is FQNEAQ in the germline V gene (reference sequence). V lost 5 bases and J lost 5; bases outside the gene matches: 9. CDR3 nucleotides: TGTGCCAGCAGCCGCCCCCTGCTAGCGGGAGACAATGAGCAGTTCTTC. It is translated as CASSRPLLAGDNEQFF.

The chain is built from TRBV6-1 and TRBJ2-3, with unresolved D. Germline loops: CDR1 MNHNS, CDR2 SASEGT. The V and J ends lost 8 bases and 2 bases respectively, with 11 bases between them. The CDR3 is 13 residues long. The CDR3 protein is CASGSGPTDTQYF. As DNA, the CDR3 is TGTGCCAGCGGTAGTGGCCCCACAGATACGCAGTATTTT.

This clonotype has only a few counts. This chain connects TRBV7-8 to TRBJ2-5, with 7 bases lining up with TRBD1. Germline V gene sequence: CDR1 SGHVS, CDR2 FQNEAQ. There are 15 residues in the CDR3. Germline trimming cut 2 bases from V and 3 bases from J; bases unmatched to any gene: 6. The CDR3 nucleotides are TGTGCCAGCAGCTTAAGGCGGACAGGTGAAGAGACCCAGTACTTC. Translating it yields CASSLRRTGEETQYF.

V gene TRBV12-3 or TRBV12-4 combines with J gene TRBJ1-2; D not certain. The V and J ends lost 1 base and 6 bases respectively, with 18 bases between them. CDR3 length equals 16 residues. CDR3 nucleotide sequence: TGTGCCAGCAGTTTAGGTAGGGTTGGTTTTCTGCATGGCTACACCTTC. Its translation: CASSLGRVGFLHGYTF.

This clonotype was observed a few times. The rearrangement links TRBV5-1 to TRBJ2-7; 9 nucleotides align to TRBD1. V gave up 4 bases and J gave up 5 bases; unmatched junction bases: 10. CDR1 is SGHRS and CDR2 is YFSETQ in the germline V gene. This CDR3 contains 15 residues. The CDR3 spells CASSPSGTGIHEQYF. The CDR3 DNA follows: TGCGCCAGCAGCCCGTCGGGGACAGGGATCCACGAGCAGTACTTC.

J is TRBJ1-1 and V is TRBV5-1; maybe TRBD1 (6 bases). Germline V gives CDR1 SGHRS, CDR2 YFSETQ. The V and J ends lost 0 bases and 4 bases respectively, with 7 bases between them. The CDR3 runs to 13 residues. The CDR3 nucleotides read TGCGCCAGCAGCTTGGGGGGGCTCACTGAAGCTTTCTTT. Translated, it gives CASSLGGLTEAFF.

CDR3: CASSPLLAGGPGDTQYF. CDR3 nucleotides: TGTGCCAGCAGTCCCCTTTTAGCGGGAGGGCCAGGAGATACGCAGTATTTT. The chain has TRBV2 and TRBJ2-3; 11 positions agree with TRBD2. This CDR3 has 17 amino acids. Germline V gene data show CDR1 as SNHLY and CDR2 as FYNNEI. V was pared by 5 bases and J by 5 bases, with 12 bases of the junction left unmatched.

This clonotype came up a few times. This chain connects TRBV4-1 to TRBJ2-7; 14 bases match TRBD2. This CDR3 has 16 amino acids. Unmatched junction bases numbered 6, after V lost 2 bases and J lost 6 bases. Germline values: CDR1 MGHRA, CDR2 YSYEKL. This CDR3 is CASSQSPGTSGSEQYF. The CDR3 nucleotides are TGCGCCAGCAGCCAATCCCCCGGGACTAGCGGGAGCGAGCAGTACTTC.

CDR3 residues: CASSFPIAGHGPLAKNIQYF. As DNA, the CDR3 is TGTGCCAGCAGCTTCCCGATAGCGGGACATGGCCCCCTAGCCAAAAACATTCAGTACTTC. The chain recombines TRBV11-2 with TRBJ2-4, with TRBD2 matching over 8 bases. The CDR3 is 20 amino acids. V lost 3 bases, J lost 0 bases, and 16 bases stayed unmatched. CDR1 is SGHAT, CDR2 FQNNGV, per germline.

The chain combines TRBV25-1 with TRBJ2-5, with 13 bases fitting TRBD2. Germline lookup yields CDR1 MGHDK and CDR2 SYGVNS. This CDR3 has 17 amino acids. With 1 base clipped from V and 5 bases from J, the junction kept 7 bases outside the gene matches. Written as DNA, the CDR3 is TGTGCCAGCAGTGAATTTGCCGGACTAGCGGGAGACGAGACCCAGTACTTC. It encodes CASSEFAGLAGDETQYF.

CDR3 nucleotides: TGCGCCAGCAGCTTGGGGTTCAGGAACACTGAAGCTTTCTTT. Translating gives CASSLGFRNTEAFF. This chain uses TRBV5-1 with TRBJ1-1, with D unresolved. Trimming shortened V by 0 bases and J by 1 base, and 7 bases separated the two germline ends. Germline V gives CDR1 SGHRS, CDR2 YFSETQ. The CDR3 has 14 amino acids.